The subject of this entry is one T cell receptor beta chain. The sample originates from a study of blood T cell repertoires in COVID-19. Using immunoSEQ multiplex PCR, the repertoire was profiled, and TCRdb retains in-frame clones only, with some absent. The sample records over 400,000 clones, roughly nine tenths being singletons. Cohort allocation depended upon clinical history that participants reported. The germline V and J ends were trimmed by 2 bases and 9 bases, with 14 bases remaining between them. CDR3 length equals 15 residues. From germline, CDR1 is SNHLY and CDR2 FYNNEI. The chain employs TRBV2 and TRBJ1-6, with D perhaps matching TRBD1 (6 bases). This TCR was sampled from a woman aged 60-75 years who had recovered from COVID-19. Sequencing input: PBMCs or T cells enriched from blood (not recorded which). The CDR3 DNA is TGTGCCAGCAGTGAAAGCGGGGGCCGGGGTTCACCCCTCCACTTT. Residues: CASSESGGRGSPLHF.